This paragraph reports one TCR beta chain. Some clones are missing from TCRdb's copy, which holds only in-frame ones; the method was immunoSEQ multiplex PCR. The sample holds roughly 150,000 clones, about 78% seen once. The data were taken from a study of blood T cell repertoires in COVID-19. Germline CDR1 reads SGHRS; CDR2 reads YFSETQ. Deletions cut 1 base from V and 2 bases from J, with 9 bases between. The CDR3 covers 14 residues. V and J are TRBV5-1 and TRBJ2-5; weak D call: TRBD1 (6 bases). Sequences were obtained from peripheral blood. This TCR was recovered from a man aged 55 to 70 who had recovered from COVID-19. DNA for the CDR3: TGCGCCAGCAGCTTGATGGGGGCACAAGAGACCCAGTACTTC. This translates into CASSLMGAQETQYF.